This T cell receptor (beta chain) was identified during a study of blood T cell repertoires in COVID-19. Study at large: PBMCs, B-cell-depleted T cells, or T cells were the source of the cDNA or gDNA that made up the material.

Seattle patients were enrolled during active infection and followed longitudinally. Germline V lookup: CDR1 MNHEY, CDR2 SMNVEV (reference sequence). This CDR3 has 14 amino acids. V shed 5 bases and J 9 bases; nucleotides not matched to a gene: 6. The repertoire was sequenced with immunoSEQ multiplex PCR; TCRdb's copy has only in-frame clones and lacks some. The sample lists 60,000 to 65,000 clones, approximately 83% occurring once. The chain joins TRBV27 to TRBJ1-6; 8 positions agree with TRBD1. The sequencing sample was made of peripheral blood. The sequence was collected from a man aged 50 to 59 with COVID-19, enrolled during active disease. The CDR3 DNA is TGTGCCAGCAGTAGGACAGGGTATGGTTCACCCCTCCACTTT. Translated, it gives CASSRTGYGSPLHF.